A selection of T cell receptor beta chains follows, all from one sample in a study of metastatic and nonmetastatic thyroid tumors. TCRdb called clones again from the PCR reads with MiXCR. The repertoire holds 90,000 or so clones, about 9.1% seen once, with roughly 9% in the top ten. Sequenced material: blood. These receptors originate from a female donor with papillary thyroid cancer or a benign thyroid nodule (not recorded which). Some clones in this sample may be carry-over from other donors' samples. Each CDR3 is given with its conserved first and last residue. The order of the fields is CDR3 protein, CDR3 DNA, D gene, J gene, clone size, V gene. A D gene is named only where the DNA matches it firmly. Clone size is stated in some rows and not others, as once, few, many or a class when expanded.

cdr3_aa: CASSYGQGGNTIYF; cdr3_nt: TGTGCCAGCAGTTACGGGCAGGGAGGAAACACCATATATTTT; d_call: NA; j_call: TRBJ1-3; clone_size: NA; v_call: TRBV6-6
cdr3_aa: CASSSRRGTPFTGELFF; cdr3_nt: TGTGCCAGCAGCTCCCGACGCGGGACACCCTTCACCGGGGAGCTGTTTTTT; d_call: NA; j_call: TRBJ2-2; clone_size: NA; v_call: TRBV7-6
cdr3_aa: CASSPGGQASSYEQYF; cdr3_nt: TGCGCCAGCAGCCCCGGGGGCCAGGCGAGCTCCTACGAGCAGTACTTC; d_call: NA; j_call: TRBJ2-7; clone_size: NA; v_call: TRBV5-1
cdr3_aa: CASGLVGFEPYEQYF; cdr3_nt: TGTGCTAGTGGTTTGGTCGGGTTCGAACCCTACGAGCAGTACTTC; d_call: NA; j_call: TRBJ2-7; clone_size: few; v_call: TRBV12-5
cdr3_aa: CASGIGQLSETQYF; cdr3_nt: TGTGCTAGTGGTATAGGACAGCTCTCGGAGACCCAGTACTTC; d_call: NA; j_call: TRBJ2-5; clone_size: many; v_call: TRBV12-5
cdr3_aa: CASSFNTAEETQYF; cdr3_nt: TGTGCCAGCAGCTTTAATACTGCTGAAGAGACCCAGTACTTC; d_call: NA; j_call: TRBJ2-5; clone_size: NA; v_call: TRBV11-2
cdr3_aa: CASSTGDPAAEAFF; cdr3_nt: TGTGCCAGCAGTACAGGGGACCCTGCCGCTGAAGCTTTCTTT; d_call: TRBD1; j_call: TRBJ1-1; clone_size: few; v_call: TRBV6-4
cdr3_aa: CASSPRGGLGDIQYF; cdr3_nt: TGTGCCAGCAGTCCTCGGGGGGGCCTCGGGGACATTCAGTACTTC; d_call: TRBD2; j_call: TRBJ2-4; clone_size: few; v_call: TRBV27
cdr3_aa: CASSPGAIAKNIQYF; cdr3_nt: TGTGCCAGCAGCCCAGGGGCGATAGCCAAAAACATTCAGTACTTC; d_call: NA; j_call: TRBJ2-4; clone_size: many; v_call: TRBV5-6
cdr3_aa: CASSRTGGSGTEAFF; cdr3_nt: TGTGCCAGTAGCCGGACAGGGGGCTCGGGGACTGAAGCTTTCTTT; d_call: TRBD1; j_call: TRBJ1-1; clone_size: many; v_call: TRBV19
cdr3_aa: CASSISPGGTEAFF; cdr3_nt: TGTGCCAGTAGTATATCCCCAGGGGGCACTGAAGCTTTCTTT; d_call: TRBD1; j_call: TRBJ1-1; clone_size: many; v_call: TRBV19
cdr3_aa: CASSLVGGYEQYF; cdr3_nt: TGTGCCAGCAGCTTAGTAGGCGGCTACGAGCAGTACTTC; d_call: NA; j_call: TRBJ2-7; clone_size: NA; v_call: TRBV11-2
cdr3_aa: CATSRGDEGHQPQHF; cdr3_nt: TGTGCCACCAGCAGAGGGGACGAGGGGCATCAGCCCCAGCATTTT; d_call: NA; j_call: TRBJ1-5; clone_size: medium-sized; v_call: TRBV15
cdr3_aa: CATSRFGQGASPLHF; cdr3_nt: NA; d_call: NA; j_call: TRBJ1-6; clone_size: many; v_call: TRBV15
cdr3_aa: CASSPTGITADTQYF; cdr3_nt: TGTGCCAGCAGTCCGACAGGGATTACGGCAGATACGCAGTATTTT; d_call: TRBD1; j_call: TRBJ2-3; clone_size: NA; v_call: TRBV2
cdr3_aa: CASSLAQRTSGGAAYEQYF; cdr3_nt: TGTGCCAGCAGCTTAGCGCAACGGACTAGCGGGGGGGCCGCCTACGAGCAGTACTTC; d_call: TRBD2; j_call: TRBJ2-7; clone_size: many; v_call: TRBV7-8
cdr3_aa: CASRPLDLRGRRETEAFF; cdr3_nt: TGTGCCAGCAGACCGCTCGATTTGAGGGGGCGCCGGGAAACTGAAGCTTTCTTT; d_call: TRBD1; j_call: TRBJ1-1; clone_size: many; v_call: TRBV6-2/TRBV6-3
cdr3_aa: CASSLATGTNYGYTF; cdr3_nt: TGTGCCAGCAGCTTAGCGACAGGGACCAACTATGGCTACACCTTC; d_call: TRBD1; j_call: TRBJ1-2; clone_size: many; v_call: TRBV7-9
cdr3_aa: CASSRSGELFF; cdr3_nt: TGTGCCAGCAGTAGATCCGGGGAGCTGTTTTTT; d_call: NA; j_call: TRBJ2-2; clone_size: many; v_call: TRBV12-3/TRBV12-4
cdr3_aa: CASGGLYTDTQYF; cdr3_nt: TGTGCCAGCGGGGGACTTTACACAGATACGCAGTATTTT; d_call: NA; j_call: TRBJ2-3; clone_size: many; v_call: TRBV2
cdr3_aa: CASSQDLGGMYGYTF; cdr3_nt: TGTGCCAGCAGCCAAGATTTGGGCGGGATGTATGGCTACACCTTC; d_call: NA; j_call: TRBJ1-2; clone_size: many; v_call: TRBV3-1